This T cell receptor beta chain comes out of a study of beta chain features in type 1 diabetes. About the research overall: The number of sorted cells examined across all samples was 107,917,701.

Study results and caveats: Patients' naive, central memory and regulatory TCRB repertoires appeared more alike than those of healthy donors. Significant though moderate, a shortening of TCRB CDR3s appeared in all four CD4+ subsets of Type 1 diabetes patients. Cells expressing TCR highly could be over-represented by cDNA sequencing.

This clone was counted between two and nine times. Its antigen remains unidentified. After removal of 3 bases from V and 0 bases from J, the junction contained 8 bases not matched to a gene. The CDR3 sequence is 16 residues long. Germline values: CDR1 MNHEY, CDR2 SMNVEV (reference sequence). Expressed TCRB transcripts were sequenced after all isolated RNA was converted to cDNA. The table came from immunoSEQ multiplex PCR; TCRdb's copy has only in-frame clones and leaves some out. Found here are 680,000 or so clones, 10% to 15% of them singletons; the top ten hold less than 0.025%. The chain uses TRBV27 and TRBJ2-7; TRBD2 aligns across 7 bases. Specimen: naive CD4+ T cells from blood. The clonotype originates from a man younger than 30 with type 1 diabetes. CDR3 sequence (DNA): TGTGCCAGCAGTTTCCTGACTAGCAGGAGCTCCTACGAGCAGTACTTC. Protein: CASSFLTSRSSYEQYF.